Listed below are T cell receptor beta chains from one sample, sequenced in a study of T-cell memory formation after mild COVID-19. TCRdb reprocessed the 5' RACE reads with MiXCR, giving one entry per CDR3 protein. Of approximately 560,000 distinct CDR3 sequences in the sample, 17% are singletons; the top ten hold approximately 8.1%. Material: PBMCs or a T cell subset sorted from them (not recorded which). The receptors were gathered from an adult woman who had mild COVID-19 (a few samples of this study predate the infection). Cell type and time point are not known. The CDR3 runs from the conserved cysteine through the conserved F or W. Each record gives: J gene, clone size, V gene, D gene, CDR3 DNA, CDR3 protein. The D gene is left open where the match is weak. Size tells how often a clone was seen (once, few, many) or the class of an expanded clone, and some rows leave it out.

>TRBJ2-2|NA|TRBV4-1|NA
TGCGCCAGCAGCCCCACCGGTAGCCCCGGGGAGCTGTTTTTT
CASSPTGSPGELFF
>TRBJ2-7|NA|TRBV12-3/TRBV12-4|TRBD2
TGTGCCAGCAGTGCTAGCGGGAGGCTCGACGAGCAGTACTTC
CASSASGRLDEQYF
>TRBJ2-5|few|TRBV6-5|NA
TGTGCCAGCAGTTACTTTCCCCCAGGGGGGGGGGACCAAGAGACCCAGTACTTC
CASSYFPPGGGDQETQYF
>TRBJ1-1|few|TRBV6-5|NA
TGTGCCAGCAGCAAAATGACAGTTTTCACTGAAGCTTTCTTT
CASSKMTVFTEAFF
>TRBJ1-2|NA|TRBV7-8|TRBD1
TGTGCCAGCAGCCCGGGACAGGGTTGGGTCCTGGGCTATGGCTACACCTTC
CASSPGQGWVLGYGYTF
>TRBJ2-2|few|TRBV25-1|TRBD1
TGTGCCAGCAGTGAGGCCGGGACAGCGAACACCGGGGAGCTGTTTTTT
CASSEAGTANTGELFF
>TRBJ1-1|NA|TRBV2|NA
TGTGCCAGCAGCGAAAGGACAGACATGTACACTAAAGCTTTCTTT
CASSERTDMYTKAFF
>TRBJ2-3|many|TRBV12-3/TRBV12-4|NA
TGTGCCAGCAGTTTTGGAAGAGATACGCAGTATTTT
CASSFGRDTQYF
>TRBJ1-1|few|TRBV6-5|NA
TGTGCCAGCAGTTCCGGCCTCGGGGGGGGTAGGACTGAAGCTTTCTTT
CASSSGLGGGRTEAFF
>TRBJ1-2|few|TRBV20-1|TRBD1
TGCAGTGCTAGACCCTGGACAGGAAGCTATGGCTACACCTTC
CSARPWTGSYGYTF
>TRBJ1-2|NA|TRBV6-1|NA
TGTGCCAGCGCTGACGGAGACTATGGCTACACCTTC
CASADGDYGYTF
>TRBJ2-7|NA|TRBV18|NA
TGTGCCAGCTCACCACAGCAGGGGTCGGGGCACAACGAGCAGTACTTC
CASSPQQGSGHNEQYF
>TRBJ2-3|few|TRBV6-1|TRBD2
TGTGCCAGCAGTGAAGTAATAGCGGGGGGGCCCGCAGATACGCAGTATTTT
CASSEVIAGGPADTQYF
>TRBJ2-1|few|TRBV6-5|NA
TGTGCCAGCAGTCGTGACTGGTCTGAGCAGTTCTTC
CASSRDWSEQFF
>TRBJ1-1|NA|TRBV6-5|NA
TGTGCCAGCAGTTACTCGATACAGGTGAACACTGAAGCTTTCTTT
CASSYSIQVNTEAFF
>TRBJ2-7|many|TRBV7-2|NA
TGTGCCAGCGGTAAAACCAACTACGAGCAGTACTTC
CASGKTNYEQYF
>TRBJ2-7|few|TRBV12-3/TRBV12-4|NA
TGTGCCAGCAGTCTCTCTGGGTACAGTCCCTCCGTCGGGCAGTACTTC
CASSLSGYSPSVGQYF
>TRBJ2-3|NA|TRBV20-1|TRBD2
TGCAGTGCTCCGGGACTAGCGGGGGGGCCGGGCACAGATACGCAGTATTTT
CSAPGLAGGPGTDTQYF
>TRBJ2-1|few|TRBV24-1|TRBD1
TGTGCCACCAGTGATTCTACCTGGACAGGGATGATGAATGAGCAGTTCTTC
CATSDSTWTGMMNEQFF
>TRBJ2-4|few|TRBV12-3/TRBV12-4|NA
TGTGCCAGCAGTTCCGCTTGGGGCAAAAACATTCAGTACTTC
CASSSAWGKNIQYF
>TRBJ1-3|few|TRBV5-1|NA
TGCGCCAGCAGCGCGCTGACAGGCTCTGGAAACACCATATATTTT
CASSALTGSGNTIYF
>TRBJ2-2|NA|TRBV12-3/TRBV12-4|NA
TGTGCCAGCAGTTTGGGTGGTAGCACCGGGGAGCTGTTTTTT
CASSLGGSTGELFF